A single sample gave rise to the 21 T cell receptor beta chains below, sequenced in a study of identical twins (dated by TCRdb to about 2016). Preparation of the library involved 5' RACE. This sample was sequenced with an Illumina HiSeq 2000. Starting from the raw public reads, TCRdb applied fastp trimming at Q25, assembled clones with MiXCR and retained in-frame beta chains. Entries that share a CDR3 protein sequence are merged under the most common genes and DNA. Recorded for this sample are roughly 1,500,000 distinct CDR3 sequences; roughly a third of them occurred a single time. Approximately 0.25% of the sample lies in the top ten. Sample: cord blood. These TCRs come from a newborn girl in good health.

As to this clonotype: This sequence may be a read error, since a much larger clone differs from it by one base. The V gene is TRBV28, the J gene TRBJ2-5; TRBD1 matches at 9 bases. CDR3 length equals 15 residues. With 2 bases clipped from V and 13 bases from J, the junction kept 14 bases outside the gene matches. Germline V gives CDR1 MDHEN, CDR2 SYDVKM. The CDR3 bases are TGTGCCAGCAGTTTAGCCGGGACAGGGTTATACGAGCGGTACTTC. Its translation is CASSLAGTGLYERYF.

CDR3 nucleotides: TGTGCCAGCAGCAAAAGAGGGACAGGGGGCAAAGATACGCAGTATTTT. Translating it yields CASSKRGTGGKDTQYF. V gene TRBV27 combines with J gene TRBJ2-3, with 12 bases identical to TRBD1. Trimming cost V 6 bases and J 5 bases; bases outside gene matches: 9. CDR1 and CDR2 (germline): MNHEY, SMNVEV (reference sequence). CDR3 size: 16 residues.

The V and J genes are TRBV28 and TRBJ2-4; 9 bases agree with TRBD1. The V gene's germline CDR1 is MDHEN and CDR2 SYDVKM. The CDR3 runs to 16 residues. V dropped 4 bases and J dropped 1; count of bases not matched to a gene: 5. The CDR3 protein is CASSYRDRDAKNIQYF. The CDR3 DNA follows: TGTGCCAGCAGTTACCGGGACAGGGATGCCAAAAACATTCAGTACTTC.

This clonotype turned up a few times. The chain employs TRBV5-1 and TRBJ1-2, with no clear D. This CDR3 is built from 13 residues. Between the trimmed V and J ends, which lost 1 base and 4 bases, there was a span of 8 bases. Germline assignment: CDR1 SGHRS and CDR2 YFSETQ. Here the CDR3 reads CASSLSYFYGYTF. The CDR3 DNA follows: TGCGCCAGCAGCTTGAGCTACTTCTATGGCTACACCTTC.

This clonotype was counted a few times. This chain joins TRBV7-2 and TRBJ2-1; D gene uncertain. Trimming cost V 2 bases and J 10 bases, with 15 bases left between them. CDR1 is SGHTA and CDR2 is FQGNSA in the germline V gene. The CDR3 runs to 14 residues. The DNA of the CDR3 is TGTGCCAGCAGCTTAACGGCTAGAGCGTACGAGCAGTTCTTC. Its translation is CASSLTARAYEQFF.

With regard to this clonotype: A read error may account for a junction end that differs from germline. This chain uses TRBV12-3 or TRBV12-4 with TRBJ2-3, with D possibly TRBD2 on 5 matching bases. The CDR3 totals 16 residues. CDR3 sequence reads: CASFQGRRVGTDAQYF. DNA for the CDR3: TGTGCCAGTTTCCAAGGCAGGCGGGTCGGAACAGATGCGCAGTATTTT.

This chain joins TRBV7-6 and TRBJ2-3, with 10 bases lining up with TRBD2. Germline V gene sequence: CDR1 SGHVS, CDR2 FNYEAQ. This CDR3 is built from 16 residues. The V and J ends lost 3 bases and 3 bases, in that order; junction bases with no gene match: 6. CDR3 in DNA: TGTGCCAGCAGCTTCACTAGCGGGGCGATAACAGATACGCAGTATTTT. This sequence encodes CASSFTSGAITDTQYF.

J is TRBJ2-5 and V is TRBV6-2 or TRBV6-3; D may be TRBD2 (6 bases). Between the trimmed V and J ends, which lost 8 bases and 1 base, there was a span of 8 bases. Germline V gene lookup returns CDR1 MNHEY and CDR2 SVGEGT. The CDR3 totals 12 residues. CDR3 sequence reads: CASGDSQETQYF. The CDR3 coding sequence is TGTGCCAGCGGGGACTCCCAAGAGACCCAGTACTTC.

In its sample, this clonotype was seen a few times. The genes are TRBV2 and TRBJ2-7; a weak D match, TRBD2 (5 bases). Germline V gives CDR1 SNHLY, CDR2 FYNNEI. The CDR3 spans 16 residues. Trimming left V 3 bases short and J 3 bases short, with 18 bases between. CDR3 region: CASSDPASLGDYEQYF. The DNA for the CDR3 is TGTGCCAGCAGTGATCCAGCTAGCTTAGGAGACTACGAGCAGTACTTC.

V gene TRBV7-2 combines with J gene TRBJ1-2; 8 nucleotides agree with TRBD1. The CDR3 is 16 residues long. J gave up 4 bases and V 0 bases, and 7 bases lay outside the gene matches. Germline V gene data show CDR1 as SGHTA and CDR2 as FQGNSA. This chain's CDR3 is CASSLAQGDRSYGYTF. Written as DNA, the CDR3 is TGTGCCAGCAGCTTAGCGCAGGGGGACAGGTCCTATGGCTACACCTTC.

The genes are TRBV5-1 and TRBJ2-5; D gene uncertain. The CDR3 covers 14 residues. In germline, CDR1 is SGHRS, CDR2 YFSETQ. V was trimmed by 6 bases and J by 5 bases, leaving 17 bases between them. The CDR3 loop is CASNTQSEVETQYF. In DNA form, the CDR3 reads TGCGCCAGCAACACTCAGTCCGAGGTCGAGACCCAGTACTTC.

V usage is TRBV15 and J usage is TRBJ1-6; the D gene is possibly TRBD1 (5 bases). V shed 0 bases and J shed 7 bases, with 10 bases lying between them. Germline assignment: CDR1 LNHNV and CDR2 YYDKDF (reference sequence). This CDR3 is 15 amino acids long. CDR3 sequence reads: CATSREGVYNSPLHF. CDR3 sequence (DNA): TGTGCCACCAGCAGAGAAGGGGTCTACAATTCACCCCTCCACTTT.

This clonotype has only a few counts. The V and J genes are TRBV28 and TRBJ1-1, with a weak D call TRBD1 (5 bases). The CDR3 has 16 amino acids. The germline CDR1 and CDR2 sequences are MDHEN and SYDVKM. Between the trimmed V and J ends, which lost 1 base and 5 bases, there was a span of 17 bases. DNA for the CDR3: TGTGCCAGCAGTTTATTGTTTGGACAATTAGGGACTGAAGCTTTCTTT. As protein: CASSLLFGQLGTEAFF.

This clonotype came up many times. The chain employs TRBV12-3 or TRBV12-4 and TRBJ2-7, with 11 positions matching TRBD1. The CDR3 spans 14 residues. The V and J ends lost 6 bases and 3 bases, in that order; junction bases with no gene match: 4. The chain's CDR3 is CASRPGQGDYEQYF. For the CDR3, the DNA is TGTGCCAGCAGACCGGGACAGGGGGACTACGAGCAGTACTTC.

The rearrangement uses TRBV7-2 and TRBJ2-4; 7 nucleotides agree with TRBD1. The V and J ends lost 4 bases and 6 bases, in that order; junction bases with no gene match: 3. Germline CDR1 reads SGHTA; CDR2 reads FQGNSA. CDR3 size: 13 residues. Here the CDR3 reads CASSSRDRNIQYF. The CDR3 nucleotides read TGTGCCAGCAGCTCCCGGGACAGAAACATTCAGTACTTC.

This clonotype occurred a few times. V gene TRBV12-3 or TRBV12-4 combines with J gene TRBJ2-5, with TRBD1 as a possible D gene (6 bases). V lost 5 bases, J lost 2 bases, and 15 bases lay in between. This CDR3 contains 15 residues. The CDR3 DNA sequence: TGTGCCAGCAGTCCCCAGGGGTCGAGGCAAGAGACCCAGTACTTC. This translates into CASSPQGSRQETQYF.

This clonotype was seen a single time. This chain connects TRBV6-5 to TRBJ2-1; a possible D gene is TRBD2 (5 bases). The DNA end is a closer match to TRBJ2-7, so the J assignment may be wrong. CDR1 is MNHEY and CDR2 is SVGAGI in the germline V gene. The CDR3 length is 14 residues. The DNA for the CDR3 is TGTGCCAGCAGTTACACCGCTAGCTACAATGAGCAGTACTTC. This translates into CASSYTASYNEQYF.

This clonotype was observed a few times. The chain joins TRBV2 to TRBJ2-6; no reliable D call. Trimming took 1 base from V and 0 from J, leaving 7 bases between them. The CDR3 runs 16 residues. Germline lookup yields CDR1 SNHLY and CDR2 FYNNEI. This CDR3 is CASSEGVRSGANVLTF. CDR3 sequence (DNA): TGTGCCAGCAGTGAAGGGGTCCGCTCTGGGGCCAACGTCCTGACTTTC.

The chain employs TRBV2 and TRBJ1-4; the D gene is possibly TRBD1 (5 bases). The CDR3 runs 15 residues. Trimming pared 3 bases from V and 7 bases from J, leaving 15 bases between. The germline V gene encodes CDR1 SNHLY and CDR2 FYNNEI. The CDR3 here is CASSEGRREGEKLFF. The CDR3 DNA is TGTGCCAGCAGTGAGGGTCGCAGGGAGGGTGAAAAACTGTTTTTT.

The rearrangement uses TRBV29-1 and TRBJ2-7; D is unclear. The CDR3 is 14 amino acids. Germline loops: CDR1 SQVTM, CDR2 ANQGSEA. Trimming pared 2 bases from V and 10 bases from J, leaving 21 bases between. The CDR3 is CSVELSAYQDTQYF. CDR3 nucleotide sequence: TGCAGCGTTGAACTGTCAGCTTACCAAGATACCCAGTACTTC.

The rearrangement uses TRBV12-3 or TRBV12-4 and TRBJ1-2; D unclear. Trimming took 7 bases from V and 4 from J, leaving 10 bases between them. CDR3 size: 12 residues. The CDR3 loop is CASTYGLYGYTF. The CDR3 nucleotides read TGTGCCAGCACCTACGGTCTCTATGGCTACACCTTC.